These 11 T cell receptor beta chains came from one sample sequenced in a study of blood T cell repertoires in COVID-19. Assay: immunoSEQ multiplex PCR; the TCRdb copy retains only in-frame clones and omits some. The table lists about 350,000 clones, roughly 90% of them singletons. Sequencing was performed on PBMCs or T cells enriched from blood (not recorded which). The source is a woman in her twenties or thirties who had recovered from COVID-19.

The chain is built from TRBV5-6 and TRBJ1-1; 7 bases line up with TRBD1. Germline V gene sequence: CDR1 SGHDT, CDR2 YYEEEE. There are 16 residues in the CDR3. The junction had 13 bases not matched to a gene; V was cut back by 3 bases and J by 5 bases. CDR3 region: CASSSGPGGGRTEAFF. In nucleotides, the CDR3 is TGTGCCAGCAGCTCGGGACCAGGGGGAGGTAGAACTGAAGCTTTCTTT. Drawing the rest from reference TRBV5-6 and TRBJ1-1, the complete variable domain is DAGVTQSPTHLIKTRGQQVTLRCSPKSGHDTVSWYQQALGQGPQFIFQYYEEEERQRGNFPDRFSGHQFPNYSSELNVNALLLGDSALYLCASSSGPGGGRTEAFFGQGTRLTVV.

The chain is built from TRBV29-1 and TRBJ1-2, with TRBD1 matching 7 bases. The CDR3 loop spans 15 amino acids. Germline values: CDR1 SQVTM, CDR2 ANQGSEA. V was pared by 6 bases and J by 8 bases, with 18 bases of the junction left unmatched. CDR3 sequence: CSVNAGTVNPRGYTF. CDR3 nucleotides: TGCAGCGTCAACGCCGGGACAGTCAATCCTCGGGGCTACACCTTC.

This clone was seen a few times. The rearrangement joins TRBV7-8 to TRBJ2-7; D might be TRBD1 (5 bases). Trimming cost V 4 bases and J 5 bases, with 12 bases left between them. CDR1 is SGHVS and CDR2 is FQNEAQ in the germline V gene. The CDR3 loop spans 13 amino acids. In DNA form, the CDR3 reads TGTGCCAGCAGCTGGGCGGAAGGGGACGAGCAGTACTTC. Translation gives CASSWAEGDEQYF.

This clone was seen more than once but under ten times. The rearrangement joins TRBV3-1 (or the pseudogene TRBV3-2) to TRBJ1-5; 7 nucleotides line up with TRBD1. Germline V lookup: CDR1 LGHDT, CDR2 YNNKEL (reference sequence). With V trimmed by 3 bases and J by 4 bases, 3 bases remained unmatched. The CDR3 contains 14 residues. The CDR3 DNA reads as TGTGCCAGCAGCCAGCAGACAGGGAATCAGCCCCAGCATTTT. Its protein product is CASSQQTGNQPQHF.

This clone came up once. The chain employs TRBV5-6 and TRBJ1-6, with D uncertain. The CDR3 spans 14 residues. The V end lost 3 bases, the J end lost 5 bases, and 9 bases lay between the germline ends. CDR1 is SGHDT and CDR2 is YYEEEE in the germline V gene. CDR3 in amino acids: CASSSRLDNSPLHF. As DNA, the CDR3 is TGTGCCAGCAGCTCCCGGCTAGATAATTCACCCCTCCACTTT.

The J gene is TRBJ1-4, the V gene TRBV5-4, with D perhaps TRBD1 (6 bases). Germline CDR1 SGHNT, CDR2 YYREEE (reference sequence). Trimming took 2 bases from V and 8 from J, leaving 13 bases between them. This CDR3 region has 14 residues. CDR3 sequence: CASSLQGTEEKLFF. CDR3 nucleotide sequence: TGTGCCAGCAGCTTACAGGGTACGGAGGAAAAACTGTTTTTT.

This chain joins TRBV19 and TRBJ2-2; TRBD1 matches 7 bases. Per the germline V gene, CDR1 is LNHDA and CDR2 is SQIVND (reference sequence). This CDR3 comprises 17 residues. V trimming: 4 bases; J trimming: 4 bases; junction bases outside the gene matches: 12. CDR3 amino acids: CASSTPSGTGATGELFF. The CDR3 nucleotides read TGTGCCAGTAGTACACCCAGTGGAACAGGGGCCACCGGGGAGCTGTTTTTT.

The CDR3 bases are TGTGCCAGCAGTTTCGAGGACAGGGGGAGAACTGAAGCTTTCTTT. Protein sequence: CASSFEDRGRTEAFF. The chain recombines TRBV28 with TRBJ1-1; TRBD1 matches 10 bases. The length of the CDR3 is 15 residues. Germline loops: CDR1 MDHEN, CDR2 SYDVKM. J was trimmed by 5 bases and V by 3 bases; bases with no gene match: 6.

This chain joins TRBV2 and TRBJ1-4; D is unresolved. From germline, CDR1 is SNHLY and CDR2 FYNNEI. Trimming removed 7 bases from V and 4 bases from J, with 13 bases in between. The CDR3 totals 14 residues. This chain's CDR3 is CASINGENNEKLFF. The CDR3 DNA reads TGTGCCAGCATCAACGGAGAGAATAATGAAAAACTGTTTTTT. Variable domain in full (rest from reference TRBV2 and TRBJ1-4): EPEVTQTPSHQVTQMGQEVILRCVPISNHLYFYWYRQILGQKVEFLVSFYNNEISEKSEIFDDQFSVERPDGSNFTLKIRSTKLEDSAMYFCASINGENNEKLFFGSGTQLSVL.

This chain uses TRBV2 with TRBJ1-2; D is uncertain. Germline V gene sequence: CDR1 SNHLY, CDR2 FYNNEI. Trimming took off 3 bases at V and 4 bases at J, with 12 bases between the two ends. The length of the CDR3 is 14 residues. CDR3 DNA sequence: TGTGCCAGCAGTGATCGAGGGAGTGGCTATGGCTACACCTTC. As protein: CASSDRGSGYGYTF.

Remarks on this clone: Other DNA sequences from this sample encode an identical CDR3 as well. The rearrangement uses TRBV28 and TRBJ1-1; 9 bases match TRBD1. This CDR3 comprises 13 residues. Germline CDR1 and CDR2: MDHEN and SYDVKM. J was trimmed by 4 bases and V by 3 bases; bases with no gene match: 0. CDR3 sequence: CASSLTGGTEAFF. The DNA of the CDR3 is TGTGCCAGCAGTTTGACAGGGGGCACTGAAGCTTTCTTT.